These 11 T cell receptor beta chains share one sample of origin, sequenced in a study of spatial heterogeneity in lung cancer. These receptors' targets are unknown. MiXCR was run by TCRdb on the 5' RACE reads, yielding one entry per CDR3 protein. The sample lists 9,200 or so distinct CDR3 sequences; around 5.1% were seen once. Noted time point: sample taken at primary tumor resection. General study results and limits: Counts of expanded alpha and beta TCRs within tumors tracked the tumor nonsynonymous mutation count.

The sequencing here drew on lung tumor tissue, taken at surgery. These receptors all stem from a female donor with early-stage non-small cell lung cancer.

The chain carries TRBV5-4 and TRBJ2-2, with a tentative D call TRBD2 (5 bases). Germline-derived CDR1 and CDR2 are SGHNT and YYREEE (reference sequence). The V gene lost 0 bases and the J gene lost 7 bases, with 13 bases spanning the gap. This CDR3 comprises 15 residues. The chain's CDR3 is CASSLVGATNGELFF. In nucleotides, the CDR3 is TGTGCCAGCAGCTTGGTGGGAGCGACTAACGGGGAGCTGTTTTTT.

This clonotype is categorized as medium-sized. The CDR3 sequence: CASRDGQGVARPQHF. As DNA, the CDR3 is TGTGCCAGCAGAGATGGACAGGGGGTTGCCAGGCCCCAGCATTTT. This chain links TRBV2 with TRBJ1-5, with 10 bases that match TRBD1. Germline CDR1 and CDR2: SNHLY and FYNNEI. Trimming cost V 6 bases and J 9 bases; bases outside gene matches: 11. CDR3 length: 15 residues.

This clonotype was seen many times. This chain joins TRBV5-4 and TRBJ2-2, with D possibly matching TRBD2 (6 bases). This CDR3 contains 15 residues. Germline V lookup: CDR1 SGHNT, CDR2 YYREEE (reference sequence). The V end was cut by 2 bases, the J end by 3 bases, with 11 bases between. The CDR3, as DNA: TGTGCCAGCAGCTTCGGACTAAGACACACCGGGGAGCTGTTTTTT. Protein: CASSFGLRHTGELFF.

By share, this clonotype ranks as medium-sized. This chain uses TRBV9 with TRBJ2-3; maybe TRBD2 (6 bases). This CDR3 has 16 amino acids. The germline CDR1 and CDR2 sequences are SGDLS and YYNGEE. V dropped 6 bases and J dropped 2 bases, with 19 bases sitting between them. The CDR3 is CASNPTAGPHTDTQYF. CDR3 DNA sequence: TGTGCCAGCAACCCTACAGCGGGTCCCCACACAGATACGCAGTATTTT.

This clonotype was seen at least ten times. The V call is TRBV6-6, the J call TRBJ2-3; possibly TRBD1 or TRBD2 for D (5 bases each). Germline assignment: CDR1 MNHNY and CDR2 SVGAGI (reference sequence). CDR3 length: 14 amino acids. V was cut by 4 bases and J by 3 bases, with 11 bases left in between. CDR3 amino acids: CASSSLGVTDTQYF. The DNA of the CDR3 is TGTGCCAGCAGTTCCCTGGGGGTTACAGATACGCAGTATTTT.

This clonotype was detected ten times or more. The chain has TRBV7-2 and TRBJ2-2, with D perhaps assigned TRBD1 or TRBD2 (5 bases each). Germline CDR1 and CDR2: SGHTA and FQGNSA. The CDR3 contains 16 residues. Trimming took off 2 bases at V and 4 bases at J, with 14 bases between the two ends. CDR3 nucleotides: TGTGCCAGCAGCTTATCGGGGCCCTTAATCACCGGGGAGCTGTTTTTT. As protein: CASSLSGPLITGELFF.

This clonotype has a count of ten or more. The DNA of the CDR3 is TGTGCCAGCAGCTTGGTCCAGGGCGGCGAGCAGTACTTC. Translating gives CASSLVQGGEQYF. V gene TRBV5-4 combines with J gene TRBJ2-7, with D tentatively TRBD1 (5 bases). Germline V gene sequence: CDR1 SGHNT, CDR2 YYREEE (reference sequence). The CDR3 has 13 amino acids. Between the trimmed V and J ends, which lost 0 bases and 6 bases, there was a span of 10 bases.

This clonotype ranks as medium-sized. The gene calls are TRBV6-5 and TRBJ2-1, with D perhaps TRBD1 (6 bases). With 6 bases removed from V and 10 bases from J, the gap between germline ends came to 19 bases. Germline CDR1 and CDR2: MNHEY and SVGAGI. CDR3 length: 14 amino acids. In nucleotides, the CDR3 is TGTGCCAGCAGACCCTACCCGGACAGCGGAGAGCAGTTCTTC. Protein sequence: CASRPYPDSGEQFF.

This clonotype appeared many times. The rearrangement links TRBV6-5 to TRBJ1-4; D gene unclear. Trimming removed 2 bases at V and 3 bases at J, with 10 bases between. CDR3 size: 15 residues. Germline V gives CDR1 MNHEY, CDR2 SVGAGI. The CDR3 nucleotides are TGTGCCAGCAGTTACAGTACAGTGCCTAATGAAAAACTGTTTTTT. It encodes CASSYSTVPNEKLFF.

V and J are TRBV12-3 or TRBV12-4 and TRBJ1-3; no clear D gene. This CDR3 spans 14 amino acids. Trimming stripped 6 bases from V and 0 bases from J, with 9 bases between. The CDR3 reads CASRGGSSGNTIYF. CDR3 nucleotide sequence: TGTGCCAGCAGGGGAGGGTCCTCTGGAAACACCATATATTTT.

V gene TRBV2 combines with J gene TRBJ2-1; perhaps TRBD2 as D (6 bases). Per the germline V gene, CDR1 is SNHLY and CDR2 is FYNNEI. The CDR3 consists of 14 residues. The CDR3 is CEGSPAGSYNEQFF. The CDR3 coding sequence is TGTGAAGGTTCCCCGGCGGGATCCTACAATGAGCAGTTCTTC.